Below, 32 T cell receptor beta chains from the same sample are listed, as sequenced in a study of blood T cell repertoires in COVID-19 (dated by TCRdb to 2020 to 2022). The protocol used for the library was the immunoSEQ multiplex PCR assay. TCRdb took this table from immuneACCESS and kept in-frame rearrangements with V and J called. Such tables lack part of the clones; where checked against another copy, unresolved V genes explain under half of the gap, and the rest is unexplained. The sample contains about 190,000 clones, around 79% of them found a single time. Roughly 13% of the sample goes to the ten largest clones. The sequenced sample consisted of peripheral blood. These receptors were obtained from a man aged 45-65 years who had recovered from COVID-19.

This rearrangement joins TRBV30 to TRBJ1-6, with 11 bases aligning to TRBD1. CDR1 is GTSNPN, CDR2 SVGIG, per germline (reference sequence). The junction had 13 bases not matched to a gene; V was cut back by 5 bases and J by 7 bases. There are 17 residues in the CDR3. CDR3 in amino acids: CAWGGDRGNFENSPLHF. The DNA of the CDR3 is TGTGCCTGGGGCGGGGACAGGGGGAATTTTGAAAATTCACCCCTCCACTTT.

The rearrangement links TRBV10-3 to TRBJ2-7, with a tentative D call TRBD2 (5 bases). The V end lost 3 bases, the J end lost 2 bases, and 14 bases lay between the germline ends. There are 15 residues in the CDR3. Germline V gene sequence: CDR1 ENHRY, CDR2 SYGVKD. The CDR3 sequence: CAISDPGNPTYEQYF. DNA for the CDR3: TGTGCCATCAGTGATCCCGGGAACCCAACCTACGAGCAGTACTTC.

This clone was seen only a few times. This chain links TRBV9 with TRBJ1-5; 8 bases align to TRBD1. V was clipped by 2 bases and J by 0 bases; unmatched bases: 1. This CDR3 spans 15 amino acids. Germline assignment: CDR1 SGDLS and CDR2 YYNGEE. In DNA, the CDR3 is TGTGCCAGCAGCGTTGGGACAGGTAGCAATCAGCCCCAGCATTTT. Protein: CASSVGTGSNQPQHF. Full variable domain (remainder filled in from reference TRBV9 and TRBJ1-5): DSGVTQTPKHLITATGQRVTLRCSPRSGDLSVYWYQQSLDQGLQFLIQYYNGEERAKGNILERFSAQQFPDLHSELNLSSLELGDSALYFCASSVGTGSNQPQHFGDGTRLSIL.

The chain employs TRBV5-1 and TRBJ2-7; tentatively, D is TRBD2 (6 bases). Per the germline V gene, CDR1 is SGHRS and CDR2 is YFSETQ. The CDR3 spans 15 residues. Trimming left V 5 bases short and J 0 bases short, with 15 bases between. CDR3 sequence (DNA): TGCGCCAGCAGATACCGGGAGATAAACTCCTACGAGCAGTACTTC. This codes for CASRYREINSYEQYF.

This clone was detected once. V and J are TRBV10-3 and TRBJ2-7; 13 nucleotides align to TRBD2. CDR1 is ENHRY and CDR2 is SYGVKD in the germline V gene. J lost 1 base, V lost 6 bases, and 9 bases had no gene match. This CDR3 is built from 17 residues. In DNA, the CDR3 is TGTGCCATCAGCCCGGGACTAGCGGGACAAAATTCCTACGAGCAGTACTTC. Translating gives CAISPGLAGQNSYEQYF.

The rearrangement links TRBV7-9 to TRBJ1-4; D not certain. Germline CDR1 and CDR2: SEHNR and FQNEAQ (reference sequence). V was trimmed by 8 bases and J by 8 bases, leaving 18 bases between them. The CDR3 contains 14 residues. CDR3 nucleotides: TGTGCCAGCCAATTAGGAGCTGTGGAAGAAAAACTGTTTTTT. Residues: CASQLGAVEEKLFF.

V and J are TRBV6-1 and TRBJ2-7; D ambiguous. Germline lookup yields CDR1 MNHNS and CDR2 SASEGT. V gave up 0 bases and J gave up 5 bases, with 8 bases separating them. This CDR3 is built from 13 residues. The CDR3 nucleotides are TGTGCCAGCAGTGAAGCGCCGACAAACGAGCAGTACTTC. This gives the protein CASSEAPTNEQYF.

The chain combines TRBV2 with TRBJ2-2; tentative D call: TRBD2 (5 bases). The germline V gene has CDR1 SNHLY and CDR2 FYNNEI. The CDR3 totals 15 residues. V gave up 6 bases and J gave up 7 bases, with 18 bases separating them. The CDR3 region has the DNA TGTGCCAGCAGGCCGACCCTTATCCGGGGCGGGGAGCTGTTTTTT. It codes for CASRPTLIRGGELFF.

This chain connects TRBV30 to TRBJ1-5, with D possibly being TRBD1 (5 bases). Germline V lookup: CDR1 GTSNPN, CDR2 SVGIG (reference sequence). The CDR3 is 14 residues long. Trimming left V 2 bases short and J 0 bases short, with 8 bases between. As DNA, the CDR3 is TGTGCCTGGAGTAGGGGAAGTAGCAATCAGCCCCAGCATTTT. This translates into CAWSRGSSNQPQHF. Together with reference TRBV30 and TRBJ1-5, the CDR3 gives the full variable domain: SQTIHQWPATLVQPVGSPLSLECTVEGTSNPNLYWYRQAAGRGLQLLFYSVGIGQISSEVPQNLSASRPQDRQFILSSKKLLLSDSGFYLCAWSRGSSNQPQHFGDGTRLSIL.

The chain's CDR3 is CASSSERETTDTQYF. The CDR3 DNA sequence: TGCGCCAGCAGCTCCGAGCGGGAGACCACAGATACGCAGTATTTT. This rearrangement joins TRBV5-1 to TRBJ2-3; TRBD2 aligns across 8 bases. CDR3 length equals 15 residues. The germline gives CDR1 SGHRS, CDR2 YFSETQ. V lost 3 bases, J lost 2 bases, and 5 bases stayed unmatched.

The chain carries TRBV2 and TRBJ2-2, with TRBD2 matching 7 bases. Looked up from germline, CDR1 is SNHLY and CDR2 is FYNNEI. The CDR3 contains 14 residues. V dropped 7 bases and J dropped 1; count of bases not matched to a gene: 3. CDR3 amino acids: CASKREVNTGELFF. The CDR3 DNA follows: TGTGCCAGCAAACGGGAGGTGAACACCGGGGAGCTGTTTTTT.

This chain connects TRBV2 to TRBJ2-4; 10 bases align to TRBD2. Germline CDR1 is SNHLY and CDR2 is FYNNEI. The CDR3 length is 14 residues. The ends lost 6 bases at V and 5 bases at J; junction bases unmatched: 4. This CDR3 is CASRILAGENIQYF. Here the CDR3 DNA reads TGTGCCAGCAGAATCCTAGCGGGAGAAAACATTCAGTACTTC.

V is TRBV9 and J is TRBJ2-3; possible D gene TRBD2, 6 bases. Germline loops: CDR1 SGDLS, CDR2 YYNGEE. The V end was cut by 4 bases, the J end by 0 bases, with 15 bases between. The CDR3 loop spans 16 amino acids. The CDR3 protein is CASSPMGGTSTDTQYF. The CDR3 DNA sequence: TGTGCCAGCAGCCCAATGGGGGGTACTAGCACAGATACGCAGTATTTT.

This chain uses TRBV28 with TRBJ1-3; 7 bases are a match to TRBD1. This CDR3 has 15 residues. In germline, CDR1 is MDHEN, CDR2 SYDVKM. V was clipped by 7 bases and J by 4 bases; unmatched bases: 10. CDR3 bases: TGTGCCAGCAACCACCCGACAGGGACAGGAAACACCATATATTTT. Protein sequence: CASNHPTGTGNTIYF.

A few counts support this clone. This rearrangement joins TRBV10-1 to TRBJ2-7; 7 nucleotides match TRBD1. Germline V CDR1 and CDR2: WNHNN, SYGVQD (reference sequence). This CDR3 region has 13 residues. V lost 6 bases and J lost 6; bases outside the gene matches: 8. CDR3 region: CASSRDRVAEQYF. The CDR3 nucleotides are TGCGCCAGCAGCCGAGACAGGGTGGCCGAGCAGTACTTC.

This clone has only a few counts. The chain carries TRBV9 and TRBJ2-2; D call uncertain. V shed 2 bases and J shed 4 bases, with 6 bases lying between them. Germline assignment: CDR1 SGDLS and CDR2 YYNGEE. There are 13 residues in the CDR3. This CDR3 reads CASSVASTGELFF. For the CDR3, the DNA is TGTGCCAGCAGCGTGGCAAGCACCGGGGAGCTGTTTTTT.

The chain uses TRBV13 and TRBJ2-3, with D perhaps matching TRBD2 (5 bases). This CDR3 has 17 residues. The germline V gene has CDR1 PRHDT and CDR2 FYEKMQ (reference sequence). The ends were cut back, 0 bases at V and 1 base at J, with 14 bases in the middle. CDR3 loop: CASSLGLAGWGTDTQYF. In nucleotides, the CDR3 is TGTGCCAGCAGCTTAGGGCTTGCGGGCTGGGGCACAGATACGCAGTATTTT.

CDR3 in DNA: TGTGCCAGCAGTCAACTAGACCTAGCGGCGTTACCGAACACCGGGGAGCTGTTTTTT. Translating gives CASSQLDLAALPNTGELFF. The gene calls are TRBV6-2 or TRBV6-3 and TRBJ2-2; 7 nucleotides align to TRBD2. The CDR3 contains 19 residues. Trimming took 5 bases from V and 0 from J; bases not matched to a gene: 15. Germline CDR1 MNHEY, CDR2 SVGEGT.

The rearrangement links TRBV7-9 to TRBJ2-7; 8 bases map to TRBD2. The J segment lost 6 bases and the V segment lost 5 bases, leaving 9 bases of the junction unmatched. Germline V gene lookup returns CDR1 SEHNR and CDR2 FQNEAQ (reference sequence). The CDR3 extends over 14 amino acids. As DNA, the CDR3 is TGTGCCAGCAGCCAAGGCCTAGCGGGTGCCGAGCAGTACTTC. Its translation is CASSQGLAGAEQYF.

The chain joins TRBV6-5 to TRBJ2-3, with TRBD2 matching 8 bases. From germline, CDR1 is MNHEY and CDR2 SVGAGI. Trimming removed 4 bases from V and 1 base from J; junction bases left unmatched: 4. CDR3 length: 15 residues. The CDR3 protein is CASSSTSGRTDTQYF. As DNA, the CDR3 is TGTGCCAGCAGTTCCACTAGCGGTCGCACAGATACGCAGTATTTT.

The chain has TRBV5-1 and TRBJ2-7; D is unresolved. Germline-derived CDR1 and CDR2 are SGHRS and YFSETQ. The CDR3 loop spans 14 amino acids. V was trimmed by 0 bases and J by 6 bases, leaving 13 bases between them. CDR3 region: CASSLAGIFSEQYF. CDR3 nucleotide sequence: TGCGCCAGCAGCTTGGCAGGAATTTTTTCCGAGCAGTACTTC.

The gene calls are TRBV7-2 and TRBJ2-7, with 7 bases fitting TRBD1. CDR3 size: 15 residues. From germline, CDR1 is SGHTA and CDR2 FQGNSA. Losses at the gene ends were 5 bases for V and 5 bases for J; bases not matched to a gene: 12. The CDR3 protein is CASSNSRQGSHEQYF. The CDR3 DNA is TGTGCCAGCAGCAACTCCCGACAGGGTTCCCACGAGCAGTACTTC.

This clone was counted a single time. The genes are TRBV24-1 and TRBJ2-3, with 11 bases fitting TRBD2. V trimming: 4 bases; J trimming: 2 bases; junction bases outside the gene matches: 7. Germline V gene sequence: CDR1 KGHDR, CDR2 SFDVKD. The CDR3 is 17 residues long. The CDR3 DNA is TGTGCCACCAGTGACGCACTAGCGGGAGACTCCACAGATACGCAGTATTTT. Translated, it gives CATSDALAGDSTDTQYF.

The chain carries TRBV27 and TRBJ1-1, with D unclear. CDR1 is MNHEY, CDR2 SMNVEV, per germline (reference sequence). Trimming removed 7 bases from V and 2 bases from J, with 11 bases in between. The CDR3 loop spans 13 amino acids. The CDR3, as DNA: TGTGCCAGCACAGAGGGCGCAAACACTGAAGCTTTCTTT. The encoded protein is CASTEGANTEAFF.

The rearrangement links TRBV2 to TRBJ1-1, with a possible D match to TRBD1 (5 bases). V dropped 4 bases and J dropped 0 bases, with 9 bases sitting between them. The CDR3 is 14 amino acids. CDR1 and CDR2 from the germline V gene are SNHLY and FYNNEI. The CDR3 reads CASSATDLNTEAFF. CDR3 DNA: TGTGCCAGCAGTGCGACAGACCTGAACACTGAAGCTTTCTTT. Drawing the rest from reference TRBV2 and TRBJ1-1, the complete variable domain is EPEVTQTPSHQVTQMGQEVILRCVPISNHLYFYWYRQILGQKVEFLVSFYNNEISEKSEIFDDQFSVERPDGSNFTLKIRSTKLEDSAMYFCASSATDLNTEAFFGQGTRLTVV.

The V and J genes are TRBV7-2 and TRBJ2-6, with 8 bases identical to TRBD1. The V and J ends lost 5 bases and 2 bases, in that order; junction bases with no gene match: 5. The CDR3 has 16 amino acids. The germline CDR1 and CDR2 sequences are SGHTA and FQGNSA. The CDR3 reads CASSLSTGAGANVLTF. As DNA, the CDR3 is TGTGCCAGCAGCCTGTCGACAGGGGCTGGGGCCAACGTCCTGACTTTC.

This clone came up a few times. Within the sample, other DNA sequences also encode this same CDR3. The rearrangement joins TRBV29-1 to TRBJ2-7; D is undetermined. V lost 3 bases and J lost 4, with 7 bases in between. This CDR3 region has 11 residues. The germline V gene encodes CDR1 SQVTM and CDR2 ANQGSEA. The CDR3 region is CSVDTAYEQYF. The CDR3 DNA reads TGCAGCGTTGATACTGCTTACGAGCAGTACTTC.

In this sample, this clone turned up many times. V usage is TRBV20-1 and J usage is TRBJ1-1; TRBD1 matches 8 bases. The V gene end was trimmed by 3 bases and the J gene end by 10 bases; junction bases not matched to a gene: 10. Germline CDR1 is DFQATT and CDR2 is SNEGSKA (reference sequence). This CDR3 spans 13 amino acids. The CDR3 region has the DNA TGCAGTGCTAGTGCACAGGGGGTAGGGGTAGCTTTCTTT. The encoded protein is CSASAQGVGVAFF.

The chain recombines TRBV5-1 with TRBJ1-3, with D perhaps matching TRBD1 (6 bases). The CDR3 contains 16 residues. The germline gives CDR1 SGHRS, CDR2 YFSETQ. The V end lost 5 bases, the J end lost 0 bases, and 15 bases lay between the germline ends. The CDR3, as DNA: TGCGCCAGCAGTTCCGGACAGCGAGCCTCTGGAAACACCATATATTTT. This codes for CASSSGQRASGNTIYF.

The chain recombines TRBV11-3 with TRBJ2-5, with D maybe TRBD1 (5 bases). Trimming took 5 bases from V and 0 from J, leaving 22 bases between them. Germline V CDR1 and CDR2: SGHNT, YENEEA. The length of the CDR3 is 18 residues. Written as DNA, the CDR3 is TGTGCCAGCAGCGAGATCAGGGTCCGGAGCCCGTACCAAGAGACCCAGTACTTC. Translating it yields CASSEIRVRSPYQETQYF.

The chain combines TRBV11-2 with TRBJ2-2; the match to TRBD2 covers 14 bases. CDR3 length: 17 amino acids. Germline lookup yields CDR1 SGHAT and CDR2 FQNNGV. Trimming cost V 4 bases and J 4 bases; bases outside gene matches: 5. The CDR3, as DNA: TGTGCCAGCAGCTACCGAGGGACTAGCGGGAGCACCGGGGAGCTGTTTTTT. It encodes CASSYRGTSGSTGELFF.

This clone was detected only a few times. The gene calls are TRBV5-4 and TRBJ2-1; perhaps TRBD2 as D (6 bases). The V end lost 0 bases, the J end lost 7 bases, and 14 bases lay between the germline ends. Per germline, CDR1 SGHNT and CDR2 YYREEE (reference sequence). The CDR3 length is 15 residues. The CDR3 protein is CASSLESGLQNEQFF. The CDR3 bases are TGTGCCAGCAGCTTGGAGTCGGGACTCCAGAATGAGCAGTTCTTC.